A selection of T cell receptor beta chains follows, all from one sample in a study of blood T cell repertoires in COVID-19. TCRdb keeps only in-frame clones here, not all; method: immunoSEQ multiplex PCR. The profile shows over 300,000 clones, around 82% of them singletons. Sample: peripheral blood. Source of these receptors: a woman between 45 and 60 years old with acute or convalescent COVID-19. The CDR3 runs from the conserved cysteine through the conserved F or W. A D gene is named only where the DNA matches it firmly. Clone size, where shown, is once, few, many, or a class for clones that have expanded.

D gene,J gene,clone size,V gene,CDR3 DNA,CDR3 protein
.,TRBJ1-5,.,TRBV2,TGTGCCAGCAGTGACAGCGCCTACAATCAGCCCCAGCATTTT,CASSDSAYNQPQHF
.,TRBJ1-2,.,TRBV28,TGTGCCAGCTGGGACCAGACGGGAGGAAAAGGGAACTATGGCTACACCTTC,CASWDQTGGKGNYGYTF
.,TRBJ1-2,.,TRBV27,TGTGCCAGCAGTCTCGATAGGGGATCTTCAAGGTATGGCTACACCTTC,CASSLDRGSSRYGYTF
TRBD2,TRBJ2-5,.,TRBV7-8,TGTGCCAGCAGCTTCCTAGCGGGGGTCCAAGAGACCCAGTACTTC,CASSFLAGVQETQYF
.,TRBJ1-6,.,TRBV5-8,TGTGCCAGCAGCCACAGGGTTGCTTCACCCCTCCACTTT,CASSHRVASPLHF
TRBD1,TRBJ1-3,.,TRBV30,TGTGCCTGGAGAACCGGGACAGGGGAGAGCGGAAACACCATATATTTT,CAWRTGTGESGNTIYF
.,TRBJ1-1,.,TRBV6-5,TGTGCCAGCAGAGTAGCTGGGGAGATGAACACTGAAGCTTTCTTT,CASRVAGEMNTEAFF
TRBD2,TRBJ2-7,few,TRBV25-1,TGTGCCAGCAGTGACCGTGGAGCGGGAGCCTTCGAGCAGTACTTC,CASSDRGAGAFEQYF
TRBD2,TRBJ2-3,.,TRBV5-1,TGCGCCAGCAGCTTGGCCGGAAGGCGGGGGGGAGCCTCTCTCACAGATACGCAGTATTTT,CASSLAGRRGGASLTDTQYF
TRBD1,TRBJ1-6,.,TRBV19,TGTGCCAGTAGAAGAGGGGGCGGTTCACCCCTCCACTTT,CASRRGGGSPLHF
.,TRBJ2-7,.,TRBV2,TGTGCCAGCAGTGAACCCCGGAGGGGCGGTTCCTACGAGCAGTACTTC,CASSEPRRGGSYEQYF
.,TRBJ2-7,.,TRBV7-9,TGTGCCAGCAGCCCCGTCCGGGACTTAGAATACGAGCAGTACTTC,CASSPVRDLEYEQYF